These 14 T cell receptor beta chains were all obtained from the same sample, sequenced in a study of blood T cell repertoires in COVID-19. TCRdb's copy holds only in-frame clones and misses some; the assay was immunoSEQ multiplex PCR. This sample has around 97,000 clones, with 89% found just once. Sequenced: peripheral blood. The receptors come from a woman between 55 and 75 years old with acute or convalescent COVID-19.

CDR3 sequence (DNA): TGCAGTGCAGGGGGGGGAGGTGGCTACACCTTC. It yields the protein CSAGGGGGYTF. This chain connects TRBV20-1 to TRBJ1-2; perhaps TRBD1 as D (6 bases). The CDR3 is 11 amino acids. V lost 6 bases to trimming and J lost 7 bases, with 12 bases between them. In germline, CDR1 is DFQATT, CDR2 SNEGSKA (reference sequence).

In DNA form, the CDR3 reads TGTGCCAGCAGTGAAGGGAGGTCCTATAATTCACCCCTCCACTTT. Translated: CASSEGRSYNSPLHF. The chain uses TRBV25-1 and TRBJ1-6; no reliable D call. Between the trimmed V and J ends, which lost 2 bases and 1 base, there was a span of 6 bases. Looked up from germline, CDR1 is MGHDK and CDR2 is SYGVNS. This CDR3 region has 15 residues.

The chain carries TRBV15 and TRBJ1-5; 7 bases line up with TRBD1. The CDR3 sequence is 15 residues long. Germline V gene lookup returns CDR1 LNHNV and CDR2 YYDKDF (reference sequence). V shed 6 bases, J shed 4 bases, and the junction held 9 bases outside the gene matches. The CDR3 region is CATSSSGGLNQPQHF. In DNA, the CDR3 is TGTGCCACCAGTTCTTCAGGGGGGTTGAATCAGCCCCAGCATTTT.

The gene calls are TRBV9 and TRBJ2-2; D gene ambiguous. Germline V gene lookup returns CDR1 SGDLS and CDR2 YYNGEE. This CDR3 spans 14 amino acids. The V and J ends lost 4 bases and 3 bases respectively, with 10 bases between them. Here the CDR3 reads CASSPRSDTGELFF. The CDR3, as DNA: TGTGCCAGCAGCCCCCGCAGTGACACCGGGGAGCTGTTTTTT.

The chain is built from TRBV7-9 and TRBJ2-1; maybe TRBD2 (5 bases). Germline CDR1 is SEHNR and CDR2 is FQNEAQ (reference sequence). V was shortened by 3 bases and J by 7 bases, with 13 bases between the two germline ends. The CDR3 is made up of 14 amino acids. Here the CDR3 reads CASSFETPGNEQFF. As DNA, the CDR3 is TGTGCCAGCAGCTTTGAAACGCCGGGGAATGAGCAGTTCTTC.

V and J are TRBV6-5 and TRBJ2-5; TRBD2 agrees at 8 bases. Germline-derived CDR1 and CDR2 are MNHEY and SVGAGI. The CDR3 length is 12 residues. V lost 6 bases and J lost 10; bases outside the gene matches: 7. CDR3: CASSLPGGSQYF. As DNA, the CDR3 is TGTGCCAGCAGCCTTCCGGGGGGGAGCCAGTACTTC.

V gene TRBV6-1 combines with J gene TRBJ2-6; 7 bases map to TRBD1. Germline values: CDR1 MNHNS, CDR2 SASEGT. V trimming: 4 bases; J trimming: 4 bases; junction bases outside the gene matches: 7. This CDR3 region has 16 residues. As DNA, the CDR3 is TGTGCCAGCAGTGCTACAGGGGCGGCGGGGGCCAACGTCCTGACTTTC. Protein sequence: CASSATGAAGANVLTF.

The chain combines TRBV19 with TRBJ1-1; tentative D call: TRBD1 (5 bases). The V gene's germline CDR1 is LNHDA and CDR2 SQIVND (reference sequence). This CDR3 has 15 residues. Between the trimmed V and J ends, which lost 6 bases and 1 base, there was a span of 15 bases. The CDR3 nucleotides read TGTGCCAGTAGAGGACGGGACTTTGAGAACACTGAAGCTTTCTTT. Encoded protein: CASRGRDFENTEAFF.

The V and J genes are TRBV7-9 and TRBJ2-1; D gene uncertain. The CDR3 has 13 amino acids. The V and J ends lost 0 bases and 12 bases respectively, with 12 bases between them. The germline V gene encodes CDR1 SEHNR and CDR2 FQNEAQ (reference sequence). The CDR3 sequence: CASSLAEAPTQFF. CDR3 DNA: TGTGCCAGCAGCTTAGCGGAAGCGCCAACGCAGTTCTTC.

The V and J genes are TRBV30 and TRBJ1-3; 7 nucleotides align to TRBD1. The germline gives CDR1 GTSNPN, CDR2 SVGIG (reference sequence). V shed 1 base, J shed 0 bases, and the junction held 6 bases outside the gene matches. The CDR3 extends over 16 amino acids. The CDR3 nucleotides read TGTGCCTGGAGTGGAAAGGGGGCTAACTCTGGAAACACCATATATTTT. Protein: CAWSGKGANSGNTIYF. Looking up the rest from reference TRBV30 and TRBJ1-3 gives the full variable domain: SQTIHQWPATLVQPVGSPLSLECTVEGTSNPNLYWYRQAAGRGLQLLFYSVGIGQISSEVPQNLSASRPQDRQFILSSKKLLLSDSGFYLCAWSGKGANSGNTIYFGEGSWLTVV.

V usage is TRBV6-5 and J usage is TRBJ1-2; 7 bases line up with TRBD1. The CDR3 length is 16 residues. The V segment lost 3 bases and the J segment 8 bases; nucleotides outside the gene matches: 15. Germline CDR1 MNHEY, CDR2 SVGAGI. The CDR3 here is CASSYLAATGPVGYTF. For the CDR3, the DNA is TGTGCCAGCAGTTATCTGGCCGCGACAGGGCCGGTCGGCTACACCTTC.

The V call is TRBV18, the J call TRBJ1-5; the D gene is possibly TRBD1 (6 bases). Trimming left V 3 bases short and J 7 bases short, with 16 bases between. Germline V gene lookup returns CDR1 KGHSH and CDR2 LQKENI. The CDR3 extends over 15 amino acids. The CDR3 region is CASSPVRGGGQPQHF. In DNA form, the CDR3 reads TGTGCCAGCTCACCGGTTCGGGGGGGCGGGCAGCCCCAGCATTTT.

The chain links TRBV5-5 to TRBJ1-3; 8 nucleotides match TRBD1. The germline V gene encodes CDR1 SGHKS and CDR2 YYEKEE (reference sequence). CDR3 size: 16 residues. With 0 bases clipped from V and 3 bases from J, the junction kept 5 bases outside the gene matches. CDR3 in amino acids: CASSLDRGFSGNTIYF. In DNA, the CDR3 is TGTGCCAGCAGCTTGGACAGGGGGTTCAGTGGAAACACCATATATTTT.

CDR3 DNA sequence: TGTGCCAGCAGGCAACAGGGGGCTGGTGAAAAACTGTTTTTT. Its protein is CASRQQGAGEKLFF. This chain connects TRBV27 to TRBJ1-4, with 9 bases that match TRBD1. Germline CDR1 MNHEY, CDR2 SMNVEV (reference sequence). The CDR3 spans 14 residues. V trimming: 6 bases; J trimming: 7 bases; junction bases outside the gene matches: 6.